This TCR beta chain was captured by sequencing in a study of CD8+CD57+ T cells in acquired aplastic anemia. Study-wide context: Sorted CD4+ and CD8+ cells gave a mean 3.2 ug DNA, range roughly 0.2 to 27.4 ug. CD4+ cells from healthy donors averaged roughly 10 million reads. Study results and limitations: With respect to CD8+ Simpson's diversity, patients and controls did not differ significantly. Overlapping CD8+ CDR3 repertoires of patients and controls contained some 30 shared sequences.

TCR beta VDJ and CDR3 profiling used genomic DNA as template. MiXCR, applied by TCRdb to the reads, yields one record per CDR3 protein. The sample lists 400,000 to 450,000 distinct CDR3 sequences; 65% to 75% were seen once. This clonotype was recorded only once. The antigen remains undetermined. The junction and the germline gene differ at one end; a read error may be behind it. CDR1 and CDR2 from the germline V gene are SGHTA and FQGNSA. CDR3 length equals 13 residues. Sample: sorted CD4+, CD8+, or CD8+CD57+ T cells (not recorded which) from PBMCs. The source is a human donor in good health, serving as a control. This chain connects TRBV7-2 to TRBJ1-1, with no clear D. The CDR3 is CASSVGRTTEASF. CDR3 nucleotide sequence: TGTGCCAGCAGCGTAGGCCGGACCACTGAAGCTTCCTTT.